The 31 T cell receptor beta chains below were found in one sample sequenced in a study of cytomegalovirus exposure and HLA in healthy donors. Using immunoSEQ multiplex PCR, the repertoire was profiled, and TCRdb retains in-frame clones only, with some absent. The data contain 110,000 to 150,000 clones, 84% of them singletons. Material: PBMCs. These receptor sequences come from a young woman in good health and CMV-seronegative.

The chain has TRBV9 and TRBJ1-2; tentatively, D is TRBD1 (5 bases). The CDR3 totals 13 residues. The germline V gene has CDR1 SGDLS and CDR2 YYNGEE. The germline V and J ends were trimmed by 7 bases and 5 bases, with 15 bases remaining between them. The CDR3 reads CASSQDREYGYTF. DNA for the CDR3: TGTGCCAGCTCCCAAGACAGAGAATATGGCTACACCTTC. Full variable domain (missing parts from reference TRBV9 and TRBJ1-2): DSGVTQTPKHLITATGQRVTLRCSPRSGDLSVYWYQQSLDQGLQFLIQYYNGEERAKGNILERFSAQQFPDLHSELNLSSLELGDSALYFCASSQDREYGYTFGSGTRLTVV.

The chain joins TRBV7-2 to TRBJ1-5; D might be TRBD1 (5 bases). CDR1 and CDR2 from the germline V gene are SGHTA and FQGNSA. The length of the CDR3 is 15 residues. The germline V and J ends were trimmed by 3 bases and 0 bases, with 9 bases remaining between them. DNA for the CDR3: TGTGCCAGCAGCTTTCGACAGAGTAGCAATCAGCCCCAGCATTTT. Amino acid sequence: CASSFRQSSNQPQHF.

The J gene is TRBJ1-2, the V gene TRBV9, with TRBD1 identical over 7 bases. The CDR3 loop spans 14 amino acids. Germline V lookup: CDR1 SGDLS, CDR2 YYNGEE. Trimming took 4 bases from V and 4 from J; bases not matched to a gene: 7. The CDR3 here is CASSPAQGGYGYTF. The DNA for the CDR3 is TGTGCCAGCAGCCCCGCGCAGGGGGGCTATGGCTACACCTTC. Full variable domain (missing parts from reference TRBV9 and TRBJ1-2): DSGVTQTPKHLITATGQRVTLRCSPRSGDLSVYWYQQSLDQGLQFLIQYYNGEERAKGNILERFSAQQFPDLHSELNLSSLELGDSALYFCASSPAQGGYGYTFGSGTRLTVV.

CDR3 sequence: CASKRGRGSYNEQFF. CDR3 bases: TGCGCCAGCAAGCGGGGGAGGGGTTCCTACAATGAGCAGTTCTTC. This chain uses TRBV5-1 with TRBJ2-1, with 8 bases fitting TRBD2. This CDR3 is 15 amino acids long. J gave up 1 base and V 6 bases, and 6 bases lay outside the gene matches. Germline V gene sequence: CDR1 SGHRS, CDR2 YFSETQ.

The chain employs TRBV6-6 and TRBJ1-2, with TRBD1 identical over 8 bases. The CDR3 is made up of 13 amino acids. The V gene end was trimmed by 4 bases and the J gene end by 7 bases; junction bases not matched to a gene: 5. Germline lookup yields CDR1 MNHNY and CDR2 SVGAGI (reference sequence). The CDR3 loop reads CASSFQGAGGYTF. The CDR3 DNA reads as TGTGCCAGCAGTTTCCAGGGGGCGGGTGGCTACACCTTC.

Written as DNA, the CDR3 is TGTGCCAGCGGGGAGAGACAGGAGTATAATGAAAAACTGTTTTTT. It yields the protein CASGERQEYNEKLFF. The V gene is TRBV2, the J gene TRBJ1-4; weak D call: TRBD1 (6 bases). This CDR3 has 15 amino acids. In germline, CDR1 is SNHLY, CDR2 FYNNEI. Deletions cut 8 bases from V and 4 bases from J, with 17 bases between.

V is TRBV6-5 and J is TRBJ1-2; 10 bases are a match to TRBD1. The CDR3 runs 13 residues. Germline values: CDR1 MNHEY, CDR2 SVGAGI. V trimming: 6 bases; J trimming: 8 bases; junction bases outside the gene matches: 6. This chain's CDR3 is CASSLGQGLGYTF. CDR3 nucleotides: TGTGCCAGCAGCTTGGGACAGGGGTTGGGCTACACCTTC.

This CDR3 is CASSVSAGGSFF. The CDR3 coding sequence is TGTGCCAGCAGTGTCAGTGCGGGGGGTTCGTTCTTC. The V gene is TRBV2, the J gene TRBJ2-1; 8 nucleotides align to TRBD2. The CDR3 spans 12 residues. After removal of 4 bases from V and 15 bases from J, the junction contained 8 bases not matched to a gene. The germline gives CDR1 SNHLY, CDR2 FYNNEI.

V usage is TRBV15 and J usage is TRBJ2-7, with 9 bases fitting TRBD1. V lost 5 bases to trimming and J lost 5 bases; unmatched junction nucleotides: 7. This CDR3 spans 14 amino acids. Germline CDR1 LNHNV, CDR2 YYDKDF (reference sequence). CDR3 loop: CATSWTGVGNEQYF. Here the CDR3 DNA reads TGTGCCACCAGCTGGACAGGGGTCGGGAACGAGCAGTACTTC.

This sequence joins TRBV2 and TRBJ2-7; weak D call: TRBD1 (5 bases). Germline loops: CDR1 SNHLY, CDR2 FYNNEI. The CDR3 sequence is 15 residues long. V dropped 4 bases and J dropped 3 bases, with 16 bases sitting between them. CDR3 coding DNA: TGTGCCAGCAGTGGAGGACAAGGGCGGTACTACGAGCAGTACTTC. Its translation is CASSGGQGRYYEQYF.

The rearrangement joins TRBV7-9 to TRBJ2-1; 9 bases align to TRBD1. CDR3 length: 14 amino acids. Germline V gene data show CDR1 as SEHNR and CDR2 as FQNEAQ (reference sequence). The junction had 4 bases not matched to a gene; V was cut back by 2 bases and J by 8 bases. The CDR3 region has the DNA TGTGCCAGCAGCTTATGGGACAGGGAGGATGAGCAGTTCTTC. Translation gives CASSLWDREDEQFF.

CDR3 DNA sequence: TGTGCCACCAGCAGAGCAGGGAACTCTGGAAACACCATATATTTT. Translating gives CATSRAGNSGNTIYF. The V and J genes are TRBV15 and TRBJ1-3; possible D gene TRBD1, 5 bases. Germline V gene sequence: CDR1 LNHNV, CDR2 YYDKDF (reference sequence). The CDR3 spans 15 residues. The V gene lost 1 base and the J gene lost 0 bases, with 7 bases spanning the gap. Variable domain in full (rest from reference TRBV15 and TRBJ1-3): DAMVIQNPRYQVTQFGKPVTLSCSQTLNHNVMYWYQQKSSQAPKLLFHYYDKDFNNEADTPDNFQSRRPNTSFCFLDIRSPGLGDTAMYLCATSRAGNSGNTIYFGEGSWLTVV.

The chain links TRBV6-1 to TRBJ2-1; 8 nucleotides match TRBD1. Unmatched junction bases numbered 12, after V lost 5 bases and J lost 9 bases. There are 15 residues in the CDR3. Germline CDR1 reads MNHNS; CDR2 reads SASEGT. The CDR3 is CASSKGQGWPVEQFF. CDR3 coding DNA: TGTGCCAGCAGTAAAGGACAGGGATGGCCGGTTGAGCAGTTCTTC.

The DNA of the CDR3 is TGCAGTGCTCTGACAGGGCTCGAGCAGTACTTC. It yields the protein CSALTGLEQYF. The chain combines TRBV20-1 with TRBJ2-7; 7 positions agree with TRBD1. The CDR3 spans 11 residues. With V trimmed by 5 bases and J by 6 bases, 4 bases remained unmatched. Looked up from germline, CDR1 is DFQATT and CDR2 is SNEGSKA (reference sequence).

The chain links TRBV28 to TRBJ2-6, with TRBD1 matching 7 bases. This CDR3 is built from 17 residues. The junction had 10 bases not matched to a gene; V was cut back by 7 bases and J by 1 base. CDR1 and CDR2 from the germline V gene are MDHEN and SYDVKM. CDR3 DNA sequence: TGTGCCAGCACCCGAGGGGGCAGGCGTTCTGGGGCCAACGTCCTGACTTTC. This gives the protein CASTRGGRRSGANVLTF. Supplemented by reference TRBV28 and TRBJ2-6, the full variable domain reads DVKVTQSSRYLVKRTGEKVFLECVQDMDHENMFWYRQDPGLGLRLIYFSYDVKMKEKGDIPEGYSVSREKKERFSLILESASTNQTSMYLCASTRGGRRSGANVLTFGAGSRLTVL.

V usage is TRBV19 and J usage is TRBJ1-1; D possibly corresponds to TRBD1 (6 bases). This CDR3 spans 14 amino acids. CDR1 is LNHDA and CDR2 is SQIVND in the germline V gene (reference sequence). V was trimmed by 2 bases and J by 7 bases, leaving 14 bases between them. CDR3 sequence (DNA): TGTGCCAGTAGTATAACCCCAGGGGCCGTTGAAGCTTTCTTT. The encoded protein is CASSITPGAVEAFF. The variable domain in full, with the rest retrieved from reference TRBV19 and TRBJ1-1, is DGGITQSPKYLFRKEGQNVTLSCEQNLNHDAMYWYRQDPGQGLRLIYYSQIVNDFQKGDIAEGYSVSREKKESFPLTVTSAQKNPTAFYLCASSITPGAVEAFFGQGTRLTVV.

The chain employs TRBV4-1 and TRBJ2-5; maybe TRBD2 (6 bases). This CDR3 contains 15 residues. Germline V gives CDR1 MGHRA, CDR2 YSYEKL. Trimming left V 4 bases short and J 2 bases short, with 14 bases between. DNA for the CDR3: TGCGCCAGCAGCCTTACGGGACTTCCTCAAGAGACCCAGTACTTC. Its translation: CASSLTGLPQETQYF.

A few counts support this clone. This chain joins TRBV7-3 and TRBJ1-6; D not certain. Germline values: CDR1 SGHTA, CDR2 FQGTGA. The CDR3 contains 15 residues. V was cut by 2 bases and J by 7 bases, with 12 bases left in between. The CDR3 DNA follows: TGTGCCAGCAGCTTAGGTCAGGAGCGGAATTCACCCCTCCACTTT. Its translation: CASSLGQERNSPLHF. The variable domain in full, completed from reference TRBV7-3 and TRBJ1-6, reads GAGVSQTPSNKVTEKGKYVELRCDPISGHTALYWYRQSLGQGPEFLIYFQGTGAADDSGLPNDRFFAVRPEGSVSTLKIQRTERGDSAVYLCASSLGQERNSPLHFGNGTRLTVT.

The V gene is TRBV19, the J gene TRBJ1-3; D gene ambiguous. V was clipped by 3 bases and J by 0 bases, with 9 bases between them. CDR3 length: 15 amino acids. CDR1 is LNHDA, CDR2 SQIVND, per germline (reference sequence). The CDR3 here is CASSIRGPSGNTIYF. CDR3 sequence (DNA): TGTGCCAGTAGTATCCGCGGCCCCTCTGGAAACACCATATATTTT.

V gene TRBV4-2 combines with J gene TRBJ1-6; D ambiguous. Germline CDR1 and CDR2: LGHNA and YNFKEQ. The CDR3 consists of 15 residues. V lost 0 bases and J 11 bases, leaving 14 bases between the germline ends. CDR3 sequence reads: CASSQDLGDKTPLHF. The CDR3 nucleotides are TGTGCCAGCAGCCAAGATCTCGGGGATAAGACACCCCTCCACTTT.

This rearrangement joins TRBV7-2 to TRBJ2-7, with 8 bases matching TRBD1. This CDR3 contains 14 residues. CDR1 and CDR2 from the germline V gene are SGHTA and FQGNSA. Trimming cost V 4 bases and J 0 bases; bases outside gene matches: 2. The CDR3 is CASSSGTGSYEQYF. In DNA form, the CDR3 reads TGTGCCAGCAGCTCCGGGACAGGCTCCTACGAGCAGTACTTC.

The genes are TRBV12-5 and TRBJ2-5; TRBD1 matches at 9 bases. Germline-derived CDR1 and CDR2 are LGHNT and FRNRAP. CDR3 size: 13 residues. J gave up 4 bases and V 6 bases, and 3 bases lay outside the gene matches. The CDR3 bases are TGTGCTAGTGGACAGGGGGCAACAGAGACCCAGTACTTC. It is translated as CASGQGATETQYF.

The gene calls are TRBV2 and TRBJ1-6; D is undetermined. Germline V lookup: CDR1 SNHLY, CDR2 FYNNEI. The CDR3 loop spans 13 amino acids. Trimming removed 11 bases from V and 3 bases from J, with 11 bases in between. CDR3 sequence: CALQRDYNSPLHF. As DNA, the CDR3 is TGTGCCTTACAACGGGACTATAATTCACCCCTCCACTTT.

This clone was seen only once. CDR3 nucleotide sequence: TGTGCCAGCAGTGTGAGGCAAATTTCCTACGAGCAGTACTTC. Its protein is CASSVRQISYEQYF. The V gene is TRBV6-1, the J gene TRBJ2-7; D unclear. Germline CDR1 MNHNS, CDR2 SASEGT. Trimming cost V 4 bases and J 1 base, with 11 bases left between them. This CDR3 is 14 amino acids long.

Points on this clone: One end of the junction varies from germline; a read error may be responsible. This CDR3 is also generated by other DNA sequences in the sample. The gene calls are TRBV5-1 and TRBJ2-7; 7 nucleotides agree with TRBD2. CDR1 and CDR2 (germline): SGHRS, YFSETQ. The CDR3 contains 16 residues. CDR3 amino acids: CASSLGRGTISYEQYF. As DNA, the CDR3 is TGCGCCAGCAGTTTGGGGCGGGGGACTATTAGCTACGAGCAGTACTTC.

The J gene is TRBJ1-4, the V gene TRBV28; 9 bases line up with TRBD1. Germline V CDR1 and CDR2: MDHEN, SYDVKM. This CDR3 spans 13 amino acids. V shed 3 bases and J 11 bases; nucleotides not matched to a gene: 4. CDR3 sequence reads: CASSFGTGFKLFF. The DNA for the CDR3 is TGTGCCAGCAGTTTCGGGACAGGGTTCAAACTGTTTTTT.

The chain has TRBV5-1 and TRBJ2-7; D not certain. This CDR3 is 12 amino acids long. Trimming left V 5 bases short and J 6 bases short, with 12 bases between. Looked up from germline, CDR1 is SGHRS and CDR2 is YFSETQ. CDR3 nucleotide sequence: TGCGCCAGCAGAGGAGTTCCCTCCGAGCAGTACTTC. Its protein is CASRGVPSEQYF.

The J gene is TRBJ1-2, the V gene TRBV6-5; D ambiguous. CDR3 length: 13 amino acids. From germline, CDR1 is MNHEY and CDR2 SVGAGI. Trimming left V 6 bases short and J 4 bases short, with 12 bases between. CDR3 nucleotide sequence: TGTGCCAGCAGCAGCAGGCTCACCTATGGCTACACCTTC. Translated: CASSSRLTYGYTF.

The J gene is TRBJ2-3, the V gene TRBV6-5; TRBD2 agrees at 9 bases. Looked up from germline, CDR1 is MNHEY and CDR2 is SVGAGI. The CDR3 totals 15 residues. J lost 2 bases, V lost 6 bases, and 6 bases had no gene match. CDR3 region: CASSLSGGPTDTQYF. For the CDR3, the DNA is TGTGCCAGCAGCCTCAGCGGGGGGCCCACAGATACGCAGTATTTT.

The chain joins TRBV27 to TRBJ1-2; weak D call: TRBD1 (5 bases). V gave up 5 bases and J gave up 10 bases, with 17 bases separating them. Germline lookup yields CDR1 MNHEY and CDR2 SMNVEV (reference sequence). The CDR3 consists of 13 residues. CDR3 DNA sequence: TGTGCCAGCAGTCAACAGGCTCGCGGCTCCTACACCTTC. Protein: CASSQQARGSYTF.

This rearrangement joins TRBV25-1 to TRBJ1-5, with 8 bases that match TRBD1. The CDR3 has 15 residues. Germline V CDR1 and CDR2: MGHDK, SYGVNS. With V trimmed by 5 bases and J by 5 bases, 8 bases remained unmatched. The CDR3 here is CASSRGGQGHQPQHF. In DNA, the CDR3 is TGTGCCAGCAGTCGAGGAGGACAGGGACATCAGCCCCAGCATTTT.